Given below is one T cell receptor (beta chain) in context. The antigen remains unidentified. The data are from a study of T cell responses to AZD1222 COVID-19 vaccine. Study information: Recipients boosted at about 4 weeks or about 12 weeks are pooled. Study observations and caveats: Donors, mostly white British, included more females; clonal diversity was possibly underestimated. Just a handful of people given AZD1222 tested seropositive at baseline.

Only in-frame clones appear in the TCRdb table, and some are missing; sequencing was by immunoSEQ multiplex PCR. The sample consists of 150,000 to 180,000 clones, 88% of them appearing once. The junction had 11 bases not matched to a gene; V was cut back by 0 bases and J by 2 bases. CDR3 size: 19 residues. Germline values: CDR1 SNHLY, CDR2 FYNNEI. The V call is TRBV2, the J call TRBJ2-3, with 10 bases matching TRBD2. This clonotype was sampled from an adult in good health. This specimen was peripheral blood, taken on day 0 of AZD1222 vaccination. The CDR3 bases are TGTGCCAGCAGTGAAGCGCTTCAAGGTAGCGGGGGGAACACAGATACGCAGTATTTT. The encoded protein is CASSEALQGSGGNTDTQYF.